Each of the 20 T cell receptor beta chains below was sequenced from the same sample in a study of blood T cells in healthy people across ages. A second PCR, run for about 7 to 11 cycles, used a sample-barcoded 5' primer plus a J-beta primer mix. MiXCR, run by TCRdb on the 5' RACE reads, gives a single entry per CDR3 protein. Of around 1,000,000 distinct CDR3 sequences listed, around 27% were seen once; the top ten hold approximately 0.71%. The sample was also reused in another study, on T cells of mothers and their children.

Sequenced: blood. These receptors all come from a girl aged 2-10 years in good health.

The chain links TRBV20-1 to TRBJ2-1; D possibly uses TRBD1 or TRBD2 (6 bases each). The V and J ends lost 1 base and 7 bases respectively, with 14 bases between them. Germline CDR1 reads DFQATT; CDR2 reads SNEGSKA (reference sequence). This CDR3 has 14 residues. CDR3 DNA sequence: TGCAGTGCTAGAGGGGGGGCCAGGTTTAATGAGCAGTTCTTC. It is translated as CSARGGARFNEQFF.

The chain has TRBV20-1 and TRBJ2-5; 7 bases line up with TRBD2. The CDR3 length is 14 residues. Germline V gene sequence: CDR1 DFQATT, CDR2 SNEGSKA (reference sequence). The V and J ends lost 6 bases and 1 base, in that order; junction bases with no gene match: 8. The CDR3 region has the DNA TGCAGTGCCACGAGGGCGGGGGTCCAAGAGACCCAGTACTTC. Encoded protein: CSATRAGVQETQYF.

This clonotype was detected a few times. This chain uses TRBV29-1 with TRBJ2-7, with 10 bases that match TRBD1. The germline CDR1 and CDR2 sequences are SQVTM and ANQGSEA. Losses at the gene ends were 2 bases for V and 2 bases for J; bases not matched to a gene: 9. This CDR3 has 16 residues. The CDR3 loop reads CSVESAGQGSPYEQYF. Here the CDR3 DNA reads TGCAGCGTTGAAAGCGCGGGACAGGGGAGCCCCTACGAGCAGTACTTC.

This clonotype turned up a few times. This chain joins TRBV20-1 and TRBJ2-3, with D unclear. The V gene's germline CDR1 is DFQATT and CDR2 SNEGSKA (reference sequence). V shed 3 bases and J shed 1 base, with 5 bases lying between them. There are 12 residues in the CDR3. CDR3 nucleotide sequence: TGCAGTGCTAGGTATGGCACAGATACGCAGTATTTT. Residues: CSARYGTDTQYF.

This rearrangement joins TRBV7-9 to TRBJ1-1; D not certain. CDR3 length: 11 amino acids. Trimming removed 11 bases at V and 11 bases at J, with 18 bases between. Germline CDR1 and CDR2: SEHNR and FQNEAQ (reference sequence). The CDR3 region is CAVQDPNGAFF. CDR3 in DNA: TGTGCCGTTCAGGACCCTAACGGGGCTTTCTTT.

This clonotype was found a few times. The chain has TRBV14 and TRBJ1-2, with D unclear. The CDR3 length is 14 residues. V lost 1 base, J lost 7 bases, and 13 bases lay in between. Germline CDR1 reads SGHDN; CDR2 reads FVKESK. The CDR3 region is CASSQVEEVAGYTF. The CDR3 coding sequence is TGTGCCAGCAGCCAAGTGGAAGAGGTAGCTGGCTACACCTTC.

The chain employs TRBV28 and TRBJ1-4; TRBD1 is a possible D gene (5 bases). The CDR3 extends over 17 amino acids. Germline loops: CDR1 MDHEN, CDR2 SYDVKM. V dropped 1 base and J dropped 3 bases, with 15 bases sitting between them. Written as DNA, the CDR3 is TGTGCCAGCAGTTTATTGGAGGGGACTGGAGCTAATGAAAAACTGTTTTTT. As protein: CASSLLEGTGANEKLFF.

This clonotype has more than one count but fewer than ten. CDR3 residues: CASSFTGPAAGVPTQYF. The CDR3 nucleotides are TGTGCCAGCAGCTTTACAGGTCCAGCAGCGGGGGTTCCAACCCAGTACTTC. This chain connects TRBV7-2 to TRBJ2-5; 8 nucleotides match TRBD2. J lost 8 bases, V lost 3 bases, and 17 bases had no gene match. The CDR3 extends over 17 amino acids. Germline CDR1 is SGHTA and CDR2 is FQGNSA.

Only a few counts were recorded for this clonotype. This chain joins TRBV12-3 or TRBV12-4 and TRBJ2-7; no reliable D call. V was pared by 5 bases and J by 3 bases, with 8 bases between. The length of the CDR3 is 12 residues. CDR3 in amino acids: CASSAEIYEQYF. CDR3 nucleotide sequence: TGTGCCAGCAGTGCGGAGATCTACGAGCAGTACTTC.

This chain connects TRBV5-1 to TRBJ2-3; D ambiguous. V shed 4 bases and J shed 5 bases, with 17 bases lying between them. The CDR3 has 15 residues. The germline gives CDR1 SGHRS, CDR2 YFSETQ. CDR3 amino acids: CASSPDRFSGDTQYF. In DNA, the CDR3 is TGCGCCAGCAGCCCAGACCGTTTTTCGGGAGATACGCAGTATTTT. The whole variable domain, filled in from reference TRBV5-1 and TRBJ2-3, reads KAGVTQTPRYLIKTRGQQVTLSCSPISGHRSVSWYQQTPGQGLQFLFEYFSETQRNKGNFPGRFSGRQFSNSRSEMNVSTLELGDSALYLCASSPDRFSGDTQYFGPGTRLTVL.

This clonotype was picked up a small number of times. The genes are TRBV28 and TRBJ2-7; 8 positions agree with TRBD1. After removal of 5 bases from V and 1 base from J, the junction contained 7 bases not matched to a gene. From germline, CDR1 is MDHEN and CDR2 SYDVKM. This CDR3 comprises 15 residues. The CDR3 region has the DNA TGTGCCAGCAGTAGTAGGGACAGGAAATCCTACGAGCAGTACTTC. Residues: CASSSRDRKSYEQYF.

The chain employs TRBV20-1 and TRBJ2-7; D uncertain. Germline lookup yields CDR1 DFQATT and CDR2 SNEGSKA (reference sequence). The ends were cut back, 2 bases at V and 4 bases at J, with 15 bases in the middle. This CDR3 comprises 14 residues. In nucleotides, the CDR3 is TGCAGTGCTAGAAGGCCAGGAGATATGTACGAGCAGTACTTC. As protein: CSARRPGDMYEQYF.

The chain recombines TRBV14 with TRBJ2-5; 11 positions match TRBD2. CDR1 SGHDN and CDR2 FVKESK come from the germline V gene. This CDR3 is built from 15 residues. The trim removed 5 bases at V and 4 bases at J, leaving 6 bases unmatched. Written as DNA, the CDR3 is TGTGCCAGCAGCTTAACTAGCGGGGGTCGAGAGACCCAGTACTTC. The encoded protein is CASSLTSGGRETQYF. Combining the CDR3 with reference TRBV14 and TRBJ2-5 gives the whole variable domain EAGVTQFPSHSVIEKGQTVTLRCDPISGHDNLYWYRRVMGKEIKFLLHFVKESKQDESGMPNNRFLAERTGGTYSTLKVQPAELEDSGVYFCASSLTSGGRETQYFGPGTRLLVL.

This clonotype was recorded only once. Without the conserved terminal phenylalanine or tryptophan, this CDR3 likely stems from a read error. As DNA, the CDR3 is TGTGCCAGCAGTCCCAGGGTGGGGCCGAAGGATGGCTACACCCTC. Translation gives CASSPRVGPKDGYTL. The V and J genes are TRBV12-3 or TRBV12-4 and TRBJ1-2, with a weak D call TRBD1 (5 bases). The CDR3 runs 15 residues. V was shortened by 5 bases and J by 6 bases, with 19 bases between the two germline ends.

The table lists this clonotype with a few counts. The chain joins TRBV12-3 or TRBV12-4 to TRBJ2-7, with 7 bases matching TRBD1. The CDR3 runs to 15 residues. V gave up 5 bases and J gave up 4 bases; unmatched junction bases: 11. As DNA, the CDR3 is TGTGCCAGCAGTCCCTCGAGGGGGCTTGGATACGAGCAGTACTTC. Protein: CASSPSRGLGYEQYF.

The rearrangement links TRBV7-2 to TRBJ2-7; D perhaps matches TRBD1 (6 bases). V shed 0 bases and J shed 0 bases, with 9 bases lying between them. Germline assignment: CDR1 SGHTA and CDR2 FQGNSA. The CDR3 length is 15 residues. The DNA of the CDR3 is TGTGCCAGCAGCTTAGCTGGGGGCGGCTCCTACGAGCAGTACTTC. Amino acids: CASSLAGGGSYEQYF.

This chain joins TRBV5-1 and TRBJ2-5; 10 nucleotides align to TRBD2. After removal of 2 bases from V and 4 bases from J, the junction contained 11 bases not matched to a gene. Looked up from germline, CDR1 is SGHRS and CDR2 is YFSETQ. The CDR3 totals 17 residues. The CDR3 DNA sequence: TGCGCCAGCAGCTTTATCCTAGCGGGAGCAGTGGGAGAGACCCAGTACTTC. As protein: CASSFILAGAVGETQYF.

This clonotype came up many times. For the CDR3, the DNA is TGCAGCGTTGAAGCTCTACAAGAGACCCAGTACTTC. Protein sequence: CSVEALQETQYF. The rearrangement links TRBV29-1 to TRBJ2-5, with D uncertain. The CDR3 extends over 12 amino acids. Germline CDR1 and CDR2: SQVTM and ANQGSEA. Between the trimmed V and J ends, which lost 1 base and 2 bases, there was a span of 5 bases.

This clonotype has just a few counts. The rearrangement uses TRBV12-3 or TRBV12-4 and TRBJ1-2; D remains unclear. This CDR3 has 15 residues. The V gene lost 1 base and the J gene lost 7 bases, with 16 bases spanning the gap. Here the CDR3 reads CASSLGFVRELGYTF. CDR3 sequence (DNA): TGTGCCAGCAGTTTAGGGTTTGTACGGGAACTTGGCTACACCTTC.

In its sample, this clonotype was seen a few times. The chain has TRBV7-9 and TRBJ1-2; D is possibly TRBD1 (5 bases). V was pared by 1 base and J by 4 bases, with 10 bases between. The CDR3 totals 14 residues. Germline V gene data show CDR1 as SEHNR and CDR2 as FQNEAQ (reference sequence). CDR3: CASSLVERGYGYTF. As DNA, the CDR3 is TGTGCCAGCAGCTTAGTGGAGAGGGGCTATGGCTACACCTTC. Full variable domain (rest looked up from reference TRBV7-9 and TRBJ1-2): DTGVSQNPRHKITKRGQNVTFRCDPISEHNRLYWYRQTLGQGPEFLTYFQNEAQLEKSRLLSDRFSAERPKGSFSTLEIQRTEQGDSAMYLCASSLVERGYGYTFGSGTRLTVV.